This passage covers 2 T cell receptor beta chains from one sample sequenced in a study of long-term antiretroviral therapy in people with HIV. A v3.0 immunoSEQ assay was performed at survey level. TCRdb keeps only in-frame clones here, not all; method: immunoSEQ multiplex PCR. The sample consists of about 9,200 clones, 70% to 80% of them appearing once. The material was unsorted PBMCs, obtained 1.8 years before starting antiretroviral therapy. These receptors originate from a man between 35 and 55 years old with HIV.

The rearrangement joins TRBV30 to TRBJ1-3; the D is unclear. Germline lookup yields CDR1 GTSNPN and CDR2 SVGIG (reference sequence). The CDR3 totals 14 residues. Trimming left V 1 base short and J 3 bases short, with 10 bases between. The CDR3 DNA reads TGTGCCTGGAGTGGTGGCGGTTTTGGAAACACCATATATTTT. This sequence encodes CAWSGGGFGNTIYF.

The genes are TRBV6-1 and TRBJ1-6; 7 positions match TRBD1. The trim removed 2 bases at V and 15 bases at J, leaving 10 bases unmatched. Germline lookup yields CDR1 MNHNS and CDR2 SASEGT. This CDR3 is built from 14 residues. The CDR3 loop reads CASSEKGRGSYLHF. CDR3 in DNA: TGTGCCAGCAGTGAAAAGGGCAGGGGGAGCTACCTCCACTTT.